What follows are 10 T cell receptor beta chains derived from one specimen sequenced in a study of cytomegalovirus exposure and HLA in healthy donors. PCR was performed using 60 Vbeta and 13 Jbeta primers. Sequenced by immunoSEQ multiplex PCR; TCRdb stores in-frame clones only, minus some. Seen in this sample are around 77,000 clones; the ten most common clones hold approximately 13%. The sequenced sample was PBMCs. The receptor set was obtained from a man aged 50-59 years in good health and CMV-seropositive.

The chain recombines TRBV9 with TRBJ1-2; D is perhaps TRBD1 (5 bases). Germline assignment: CDR1 SGDLS and CDR2 YYNGEE. V gave up 3 bases and J gave up 7 bases, with 13 bases separating them. This CDR3 is 13 amino acids long. The CDR3 DNA sequence: TGTGCCAGCAGCGGGGTGGGGGGACCTGGCTACACCTTC. This translates into CASSGVGGPGYTF.

CDR3 DNA: TGTGCCAGCAGCGGGGACAGTACCTACGAGCAGTACTTC. Translated: CASSGDSTYEQYF. The J gene is TRBJ2-7, the V gene TRBV7-9, with 7 bases matching TRBD1. With 5 bases clipped from V and 2 bases from J, the junction kept 3 bases outside the gene matches. CDR1 SEHNR and CDR2 FQNEAQ come from the germline V gene (reference sequence). CDR3 length: 13 residues.

The gene calls are TRBV2 and TRBJ2-1, with D perhaps TRBD2 (6 bases). Germline V CDR1 and CDR2: SNHLY, FYNNEI. The CDR3 extends over 12 amino acids. Between the trimmed V and J ends, which lost 7 bases and 8 bases, there was a span of 12 bases. Here the CDR3 reads CASNDRGYEQFF. The DNA of the CDR3 is TGTGCCAGCAATGATCGGGGGTATGAGCAGTTCTTC. Full variable domain (remainder filled in from reference TRBV2 and TRBJ2-1): EPEVTQTPSHQVTQMGQEVILRCVPISNHLYFYWYRQILGQKVEFLVSFYNNEISEKSEIFDDQFSVERPDGSNFTLKIRSTKLEDSAMYFCASNDRGYEQFFGPGTRLTVL.

J is TRBJ2-5 and V is TRBV27; possibly TRBD2 for D (6 bases). V lost 8 bases and J lost 5, with 15 bases in between. Germline CDR1 and CDR2: MNHEY and SMNVEV (reference sequence). There are 13 residues in the CDR3. CDR3 DNA: TGTGCCAGCCGTACGGGAGTATCGGAGACCCAGTACTTC. It is translated as CASRTGVSETQYF.

This chain uses TRBV7-9 with TRBJ2-5; D gene ambiguous. The length of the CDR3 is 12 residues. Per the germline V gene, CDR1 is SEHNR and CDR2 is FQNEAQ (reference sequence). V was cut by 2 bases and J by 3 bases, with 4 bases left in between. In DNA form, the CDR3 reads TGTGCCAGCAGCTTATTAAAAGAGACCCAGTACTTC. Encoded protein: CASSLLKETQYF.

This sequence joins TRBV19 and TRBJ2-3, with D maybe TRBD2 (6 bases). CDR3 length equals 12 residues. Per germline, CDR1 LNHDA and CDR2 SQIVND (reference sequence). V lost 3 bases and J 11 bases, leaving 12 bases between the germline ends. CDR3 in DNA: TGTGCCAGTAGTATTGTAGGAGGGTGGCAGTATTTT. The encoded protein is CASSIVGGWQYF.

The chain employs TRBV10-3 and TRBJ2-2; 7 bases match TRBD1. CDR3 length: 15 amino acids. With 3 bases clipped from V and 5 bases from J, the junction kept 6 bases outside the gene matches. Germline-derived CDR1 and CDR2 are ENHRY and SYGVKD. The CDR3 nucleotides are TGTGCCATCAGTGAAGGGACAGTGGGAACCGGGGAGCTGTTTTTT. Translation gives CAISEGTVGTGELFF.

The chain uses TRBV28 and TRBJ1-1; D remains unclear. This CDR3 contains 13 residues. Trimming pared 5 bases from V and 1 base from J, leaving 8 bases between. Looked up from germline, CDR1 is MDHEN and CDR2 is SYDVKM. The CDR3 protein is CASSPFKNTEAFF. The CDR3 DNA sequence: TGTGCCAGCAGTCCTTTTAAGAACACTGAAGCTTTCTTT.

The rearrangement joins TRBV19 to TRBJ1-3; 8 bases are a match to TRBD1. The CDR3 contains 14 residues. The V gene end was trimmed by 6 bases and the J gene end by 4 bases; junction bases not matched to a gene: 5. In germline, CDR1 is LNHDA, CDR2 SQIVND (reference sequence). The CDR3 region is CASSRRDRGNTIYF. The CDR3 bases are TGTGCCAGTAGCCGCCGGGACAGGGGAAACACCATATATTTT.

The chain joins TRBV19 to TRBJ1-4; TRBD1 aligns across 8 bases. V lost 8 bases to trimming and J lost 7 bases; unmatched junction nucleotides: 21. CDR1 and CDR2 (germline): LNHDA, SQIVND (reference sequence). The length of the CDR3 is 18 residues. DNA of the CDR3: TGTGCCAGTCTCGGGGGACAGGCCCCCTTCAAGGATATTGAAAAACTGTTTTTT. The encoded protein is CASLGGQAPFKDIEKLFF.